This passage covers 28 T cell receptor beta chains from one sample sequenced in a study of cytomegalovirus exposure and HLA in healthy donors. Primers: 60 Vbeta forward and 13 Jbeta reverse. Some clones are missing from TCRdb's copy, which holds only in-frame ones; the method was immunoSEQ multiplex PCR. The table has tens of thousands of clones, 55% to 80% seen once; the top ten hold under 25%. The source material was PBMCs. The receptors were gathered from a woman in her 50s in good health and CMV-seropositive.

CDR3 region: CASSLAGKPWGEDNQPQHF. CDR3 sequence (DNA): TGTGCCAGCAGCTTGGCCGGAAAACCCTGGGGAGAGGACAATCAGCCCCAGCATTTT. The V gene is TRBV5-4, the J gene TRBJ1-5; no clear D gene. Germline CDR1 and CDR2: SGHNT and YYREEE (reference sequence). There are 19 residues in the CDR3. With 0 bases removed from V and 3 bases from J, the gap between germline ends came to 22 bases.

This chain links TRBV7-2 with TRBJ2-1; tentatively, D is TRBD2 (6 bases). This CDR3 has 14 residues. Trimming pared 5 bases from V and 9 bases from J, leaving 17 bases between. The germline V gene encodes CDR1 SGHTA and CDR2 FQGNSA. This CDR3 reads CASSVGSSAVEQFF. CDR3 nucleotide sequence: TGTGCCAGCAGCGTAGGTTCTAGCGCGGTTGAGCAGTTCTTC.

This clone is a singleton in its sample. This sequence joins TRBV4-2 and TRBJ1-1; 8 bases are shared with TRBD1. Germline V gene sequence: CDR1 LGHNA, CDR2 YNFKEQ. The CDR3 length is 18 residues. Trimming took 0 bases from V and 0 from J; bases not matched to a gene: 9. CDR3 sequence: CASSQEGAGGPLNTEAFF. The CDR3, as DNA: TGTGCCAGCAGCCAAGAAGGGGCAGGGGGCCCTTTGAACACTGAAGCTTTCTTT.

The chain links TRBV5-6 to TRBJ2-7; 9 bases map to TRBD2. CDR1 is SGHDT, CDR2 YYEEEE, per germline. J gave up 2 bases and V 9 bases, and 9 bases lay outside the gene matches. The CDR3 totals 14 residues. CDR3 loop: CATQPSGIPYEQYF. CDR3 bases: TGTGCCACACAGCCTAGCGGGATACCCTACGAGCAGTACTTC. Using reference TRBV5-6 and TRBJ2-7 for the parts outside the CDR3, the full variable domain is DAGVTQSPTHLIKTRGQQVTLRCSPKSGHDTVSWYQQALGQGPQFIFQYYEEEERQRGNFPDRFSGHQFPNYSSELNVNALLLGDSALYLCATQPSGIPYEQYFGPGTRLTVT.

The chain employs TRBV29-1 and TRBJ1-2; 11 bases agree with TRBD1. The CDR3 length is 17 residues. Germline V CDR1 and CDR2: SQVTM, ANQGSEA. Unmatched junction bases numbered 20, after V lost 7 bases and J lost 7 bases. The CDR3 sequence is CSARGPGQGVFTSGYTF. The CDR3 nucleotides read TGCAGCGCGCGAGGTCCGGGACAGGGGGTTTTTACGAGTGGCTACACCTTC.

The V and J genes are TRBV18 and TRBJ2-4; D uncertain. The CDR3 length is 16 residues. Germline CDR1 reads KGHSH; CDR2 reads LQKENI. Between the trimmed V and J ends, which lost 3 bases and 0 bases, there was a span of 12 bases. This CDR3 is CASSPSKVLAKNIQYF. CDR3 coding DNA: TGTGCCAGCTCACCTAGCAAGGTCCTAGCCAAAAACATTCAGTACTTC. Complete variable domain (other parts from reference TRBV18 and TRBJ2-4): NAGVMQNPRHLVRRRGQEARLRCSPMKGHSHVYWYRQLPEEGLKFMVYLQKENIIDESGMPKERFSAEFPKEGPSILRIQQVVRGDSAAYFCASSPSKVLAKNIQYFGAGTRLSVL.

The CDR3 loop reads CASSPGGILSYEQYF. The DNA for the CDR3 is TGTGCCAGCAGCCCCGGGGGTATACTCTCCTACGAGCAGTACTTC. The chain employs TRBV13 and TRBJ2-7, with a possible D match to TRBD2 (6 bases). Germline-derived CDR1 and CDR2 are PRHDT and FYEKMQ (reference sequence). The length of the CDR3 is 15 residues. Between the trimmed V and J ends, which lost 5 bases and 0 bases, there was a span of 14 bases.

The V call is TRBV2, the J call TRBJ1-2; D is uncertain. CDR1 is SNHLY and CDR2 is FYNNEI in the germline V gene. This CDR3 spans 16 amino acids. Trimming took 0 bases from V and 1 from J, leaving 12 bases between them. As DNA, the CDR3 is TGTGCCAGCAGTGAAGCGGGTGACAATCGTAACTATGGCTACACCTTC. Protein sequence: CASSEAGDNRNYGYTF.

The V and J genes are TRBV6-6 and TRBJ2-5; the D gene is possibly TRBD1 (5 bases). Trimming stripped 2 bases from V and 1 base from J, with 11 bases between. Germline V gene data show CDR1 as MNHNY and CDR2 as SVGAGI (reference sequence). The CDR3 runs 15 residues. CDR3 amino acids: CASSYPQGPQETQYF. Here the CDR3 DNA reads TGTGCCAGCAGTTACCCCCAGGGCCCCCAAGAGACCCAGTACTTC.

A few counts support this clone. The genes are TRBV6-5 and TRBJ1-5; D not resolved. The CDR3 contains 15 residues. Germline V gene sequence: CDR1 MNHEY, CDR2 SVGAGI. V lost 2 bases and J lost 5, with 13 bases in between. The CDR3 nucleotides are TGTGCCAGCAGTTACAGCGTGGCGGGGTATCAGCCCCAGCATTTT. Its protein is CASSYSVAGYQPQHF.

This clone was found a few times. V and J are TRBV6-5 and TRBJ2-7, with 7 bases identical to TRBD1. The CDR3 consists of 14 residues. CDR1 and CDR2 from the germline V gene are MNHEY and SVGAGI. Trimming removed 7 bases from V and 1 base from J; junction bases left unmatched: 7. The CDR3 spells CASNRQGNSYEQYF. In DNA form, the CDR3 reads TGTGCCAGCAATCGACAGGGCAATTCCTACGAGCAGTACTTC.

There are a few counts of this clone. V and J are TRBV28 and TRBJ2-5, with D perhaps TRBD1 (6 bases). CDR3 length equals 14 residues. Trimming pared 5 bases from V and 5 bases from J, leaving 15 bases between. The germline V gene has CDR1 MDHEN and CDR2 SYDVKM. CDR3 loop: CASSPRDTGETQYF. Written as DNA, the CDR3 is TGTGCCAGCAGTCCACGGGACACCGGGGAGACCCAGTACTTC.

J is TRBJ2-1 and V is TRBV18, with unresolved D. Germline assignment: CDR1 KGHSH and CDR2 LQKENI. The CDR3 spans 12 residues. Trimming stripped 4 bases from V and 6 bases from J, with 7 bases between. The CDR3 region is CASSLNFNEQFF. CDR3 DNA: TGTGCCAGCTCACTCAACTTCAATGAGCAGTTCTTC.

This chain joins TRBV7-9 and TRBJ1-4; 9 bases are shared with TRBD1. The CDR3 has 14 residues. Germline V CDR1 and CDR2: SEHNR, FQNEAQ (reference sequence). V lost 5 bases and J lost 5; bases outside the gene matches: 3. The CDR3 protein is CASSPGQGNEKLFF. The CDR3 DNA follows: TGTGCCAGCAGCCCGGGACAGGGAAATGAAAAACTGTTTTTT.

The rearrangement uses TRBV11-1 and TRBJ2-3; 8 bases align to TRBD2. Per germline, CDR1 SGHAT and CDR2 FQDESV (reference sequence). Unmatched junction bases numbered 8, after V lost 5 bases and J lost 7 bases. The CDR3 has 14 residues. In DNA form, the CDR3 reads TGTGCCAGCAGCCCGGGGGGGGATGCGCATACGCAGTATTTT. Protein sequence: CASSPGGDAHTQYF.

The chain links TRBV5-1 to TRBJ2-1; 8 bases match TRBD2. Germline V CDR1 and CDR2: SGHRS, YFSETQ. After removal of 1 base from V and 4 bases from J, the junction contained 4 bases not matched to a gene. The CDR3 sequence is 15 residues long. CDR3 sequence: CASSLTGGPYNEQFF. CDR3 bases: TGCGCCAGCAGCTTGACGGGGGGGCCGTACAATGAGCAGTTCTTC.

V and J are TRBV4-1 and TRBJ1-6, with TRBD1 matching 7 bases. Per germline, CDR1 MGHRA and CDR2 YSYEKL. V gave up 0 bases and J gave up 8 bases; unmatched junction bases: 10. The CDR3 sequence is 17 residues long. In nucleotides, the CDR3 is TGCGCCAGCAGCCAAGAGAGCTACAGGGGTTTTGATTCACCCCTCCACTTT. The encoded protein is CASSQESYRGFDSPLHF.

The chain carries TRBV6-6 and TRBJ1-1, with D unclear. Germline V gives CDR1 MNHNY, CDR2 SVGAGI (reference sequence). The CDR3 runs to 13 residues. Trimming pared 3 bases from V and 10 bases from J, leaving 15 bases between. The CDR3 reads CASSYEVGRGAFF. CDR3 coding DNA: TGTGCCAGCAGTTATGAGGTCGGTCGGGGAGCTTTCTTT.

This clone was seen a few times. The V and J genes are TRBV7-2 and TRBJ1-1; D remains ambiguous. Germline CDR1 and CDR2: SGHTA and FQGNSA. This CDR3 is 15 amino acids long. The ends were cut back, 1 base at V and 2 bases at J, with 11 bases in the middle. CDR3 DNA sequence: TGTGCCAGCAGCTTAGGCGGAACCTTAAACACTGAAGCTTTCTTT. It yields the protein CASSLGGTLNTEAFF.

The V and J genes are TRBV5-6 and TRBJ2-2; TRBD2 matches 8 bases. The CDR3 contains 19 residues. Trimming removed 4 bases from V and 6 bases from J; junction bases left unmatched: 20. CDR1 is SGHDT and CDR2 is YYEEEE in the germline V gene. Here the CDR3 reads CASSLTVPERGRPAGELFF. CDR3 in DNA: TGTGCCAGCAGCCTCACAGTACCGGAGCGGGGGAGACCGGCCGGGGAGCTGTTTTTT.

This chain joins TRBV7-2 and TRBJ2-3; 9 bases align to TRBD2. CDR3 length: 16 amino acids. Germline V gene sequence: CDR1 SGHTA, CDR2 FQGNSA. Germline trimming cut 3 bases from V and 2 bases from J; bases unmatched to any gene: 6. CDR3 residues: CASSFLAGAPTDTQYF. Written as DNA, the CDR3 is TGTGCCAGCAGCTTCTTAGCGGGGGCCCCCACAGATACGCAGTATTTT.

The chain's CDR3 is CASSLRRNYEQYF. In DNA, the CDR3 is TGTGCCAGCAGCCTCCGGAGAAACTACGAGCAGTACTTC. The rearrangement uses TRBV7-2 and TRBJ2-7; D gene ambiguous. The CDR3 has 13 amino acids. V lost 5 bases and J 3 bases, leaving 11 bases between the germline ends. Germline loops: CDR1 SGHTA, CDR2 FQGNSA.

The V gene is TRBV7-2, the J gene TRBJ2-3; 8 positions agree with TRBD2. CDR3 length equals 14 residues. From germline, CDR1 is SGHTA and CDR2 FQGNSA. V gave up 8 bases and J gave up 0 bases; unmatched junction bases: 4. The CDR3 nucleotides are TGTGCCAGCGGAGCGGGAGCTAGCACAGATACGCAGTATTTT. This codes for CASGAGASTDTQYF.

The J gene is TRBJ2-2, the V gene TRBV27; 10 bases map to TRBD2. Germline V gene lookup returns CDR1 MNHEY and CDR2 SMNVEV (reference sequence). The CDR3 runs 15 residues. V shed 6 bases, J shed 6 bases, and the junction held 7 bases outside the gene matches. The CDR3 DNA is TGTGCCAGCAGCCTAAGCGGGAGGGCCGCCGGGGAGCTGTTTTTT. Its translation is CASSLSGRAAGELFF.

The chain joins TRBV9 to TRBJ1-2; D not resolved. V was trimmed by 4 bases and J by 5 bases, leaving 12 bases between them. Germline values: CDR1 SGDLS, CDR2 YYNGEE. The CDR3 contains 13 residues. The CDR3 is CASSPDGLYGYTF. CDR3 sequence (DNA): TGTGCCAGCAGCCCAGATGGACTTTATGGCTACACCTTC. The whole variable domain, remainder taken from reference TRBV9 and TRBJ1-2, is DSGVTQTPKHLITATGQRVTLRCSPRSGDLSVYWYQQSLDQGLQFLIQYYNGEERAKGNILERFSAQQFPDLHSELNLSSLELGDSALYFCASSPDGLYGYTFGSGTRLTVV.

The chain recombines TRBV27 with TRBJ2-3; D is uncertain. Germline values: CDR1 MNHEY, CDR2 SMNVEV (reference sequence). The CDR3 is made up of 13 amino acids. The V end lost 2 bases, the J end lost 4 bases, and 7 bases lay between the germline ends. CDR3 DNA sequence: TGTGCCAGCAGTTTAGAGCGTTCAGATACGCAGTATTTT. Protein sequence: CASSLERSDTQYF.

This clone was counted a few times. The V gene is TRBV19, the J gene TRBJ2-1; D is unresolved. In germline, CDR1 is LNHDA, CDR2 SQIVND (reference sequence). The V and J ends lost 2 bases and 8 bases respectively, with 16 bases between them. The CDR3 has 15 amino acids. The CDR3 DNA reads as TGTGCCAGTAGTATATGGAGCGCCCCTGGGTATGAGCAGTTCTTC. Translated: CASSIWSAPGYEQFF.

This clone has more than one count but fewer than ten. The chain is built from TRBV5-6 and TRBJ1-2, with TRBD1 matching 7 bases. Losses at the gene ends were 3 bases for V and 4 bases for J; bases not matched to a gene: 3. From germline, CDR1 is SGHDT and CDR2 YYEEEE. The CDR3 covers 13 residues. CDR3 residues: CASSSGQSYGYTF. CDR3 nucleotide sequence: TGTGCCAGCAGCTCGGGACAGAGCTATGGCTACACCTTC.